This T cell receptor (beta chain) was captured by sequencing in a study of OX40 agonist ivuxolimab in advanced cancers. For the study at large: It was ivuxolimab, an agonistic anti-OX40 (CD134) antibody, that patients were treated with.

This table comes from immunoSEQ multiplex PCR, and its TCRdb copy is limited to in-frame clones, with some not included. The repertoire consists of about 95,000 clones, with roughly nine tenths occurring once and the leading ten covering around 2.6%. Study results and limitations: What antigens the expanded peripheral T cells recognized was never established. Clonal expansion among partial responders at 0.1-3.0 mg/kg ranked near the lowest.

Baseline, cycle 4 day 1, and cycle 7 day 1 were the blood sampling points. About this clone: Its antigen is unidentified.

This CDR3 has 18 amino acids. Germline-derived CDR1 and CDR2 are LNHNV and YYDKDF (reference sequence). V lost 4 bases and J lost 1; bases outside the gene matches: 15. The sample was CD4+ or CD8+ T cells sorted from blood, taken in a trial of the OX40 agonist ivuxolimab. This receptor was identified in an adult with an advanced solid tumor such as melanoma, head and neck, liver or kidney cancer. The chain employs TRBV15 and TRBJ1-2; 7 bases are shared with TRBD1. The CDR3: CATSTRGRDRKSNYGYTF. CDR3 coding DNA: TGTGCCACCAGCACCCGAGGGAGGGACAGAAAAAGTAACTATGGCTACACCTTC.